This T cell receptor (beta chain) was captured by sequencing in a study of patients and donors after allogeneic stem cell transplantation. TCRdb ran MiXCR on the RT-PCR reads and lists one entry per CDR3 protein. The data show 400,000 to 500,000 distinct CDR3 sequences, 16% seen once. In this sample, this clonotype turned up a few times. Material for sequencing was blood, either unsorted or a sorted T cell fraction (not recorded which). The TCR was taken from a human donor who was either an allogeneic HSCT recipient or a stem cell or donor lymphocyte infusion donor (not recorded which). It is not recorded whose cells these are; they may come from a transplant donor.

This CDR3 reads CASSVQRTSGLGGYEQYF. CDR3 nucleotides: TGTGCCAGCAGTGTTCAACGGACTAGCGGCCTAGGGGGGTACGAGCAGTACTTC. The J gene is TRBJ2-7, the V gene TRBV6-2 or TRBV6-3; the match to TRBD2 covers 10 bases. Looked up from germline, CDR1 is MNHEY and CDR2 is SVGEGT. The CDR3 totals 18 residues. The J segment lost 4 bases and the V segment lost 5 bases, leaving 17 bases of the junction unmatched.